The 2 T cell receptor beta chains given below trace back to one sample, sequenced in a study of cytomegalovirus exposure and HLA in healthy donors. Sequencing used immunoSEQ multiplex PCR; TCRdb keeps in-frame clones, though not all of them. The profile shows under 250,000 clones, roughly 87% of them singletons. Material for sequencing was PBMCs. These receptors were obtained from a man aged 18 to 29 in good health and CMV-seropositive.

The chain couples TRBV7-9 to TRBJ1-2, with 7 positions matching TRBD1. J was trimmed by 8 bases and V by 5 bases; bases with no gene match: 11. The CDR3 has 14 amino acids. Per germline, CDR1 SEHNR and CDR2 FQNEAQ (reference sequence). The CDR3 sequence: CASSPPQGGRGYTF. Here the CDR3 DNA reads TGTGCCAGCAGCCCACCCCAGGGGGGTCGGGGCTACACCTTC.

V gene TRBV7-8 combines with J gene TRBJ1-4, with TRBD1 identical over 9 bases. With V trimmed by 5 bases and J by 7 bases, 5 bases remained unmatched. The CDR3 is made up of 14 amino acids. Germline V gene lookup returns CDR1 SGHVS and CDR2 FQNEAQ. The CDR3 sequence is CASSPGDRAEKLFF. DNA for the CDR3: TGTGCCAGCAGCCCAGGGGACAGGGCTGAAAAACTGTTTTTT.